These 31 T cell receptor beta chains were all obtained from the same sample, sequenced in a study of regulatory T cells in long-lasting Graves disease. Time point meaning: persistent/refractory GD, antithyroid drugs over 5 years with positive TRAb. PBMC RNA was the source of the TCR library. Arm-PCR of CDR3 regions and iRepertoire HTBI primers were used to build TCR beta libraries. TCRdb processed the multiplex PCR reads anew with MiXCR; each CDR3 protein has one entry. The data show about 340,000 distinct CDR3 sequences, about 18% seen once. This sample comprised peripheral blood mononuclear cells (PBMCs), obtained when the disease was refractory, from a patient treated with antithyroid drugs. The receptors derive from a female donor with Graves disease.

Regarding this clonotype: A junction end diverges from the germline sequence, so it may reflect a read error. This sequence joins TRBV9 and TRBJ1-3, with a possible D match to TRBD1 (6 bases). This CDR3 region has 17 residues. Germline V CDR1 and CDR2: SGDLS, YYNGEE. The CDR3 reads CASSVDRGRTPGNTIYF. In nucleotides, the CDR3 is TGTGCCAGCAGCGTAGATAGGGGGAGGACCCCTGGAAACACTATATATTTT. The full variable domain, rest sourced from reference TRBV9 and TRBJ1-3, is DSGVTQTPKHLITATGQRVTLRCSPRSGDLSVYWYQQSLDQGLQFLIQYYNGEERAKGNILERFSAQQFPDLHSELNLSSLELGDSALYFCASSVDRGRTPGNTIYFGEGSWLTVV.

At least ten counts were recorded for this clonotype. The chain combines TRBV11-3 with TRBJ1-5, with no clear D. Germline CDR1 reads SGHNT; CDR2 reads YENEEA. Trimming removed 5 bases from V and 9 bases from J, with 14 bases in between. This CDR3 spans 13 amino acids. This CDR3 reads CASSRGKLWPQHF. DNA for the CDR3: TGTGCCAGCAGCCGCGGGAAATTATGGCCCCAGCATTTT.

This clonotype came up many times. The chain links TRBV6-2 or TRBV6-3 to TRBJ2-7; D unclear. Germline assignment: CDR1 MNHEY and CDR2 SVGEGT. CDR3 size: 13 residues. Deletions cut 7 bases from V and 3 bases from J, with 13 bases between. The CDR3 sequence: CASMAPTVYEQYF. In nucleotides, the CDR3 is TGTGCCAGCATGGCCCCCACGGTCTACGAGCAGTACTTC.

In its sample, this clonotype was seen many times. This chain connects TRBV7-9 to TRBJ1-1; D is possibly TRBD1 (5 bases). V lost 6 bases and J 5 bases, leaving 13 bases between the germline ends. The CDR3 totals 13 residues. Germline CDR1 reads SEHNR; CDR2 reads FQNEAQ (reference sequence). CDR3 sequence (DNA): TGTGCCAGCAGTCTAGAGGGGCCAACTGAAGCTTTCTTT. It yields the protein CASSLEGPTEAFF. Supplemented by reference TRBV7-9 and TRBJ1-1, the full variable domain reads DTGVSQNPRHKITKRGQNVTFRCDPISEHNRLYWYRQTLGQGPEFLTYFQNEAQLEKSRLLSDRFSAERPKGSFSTLEIQRTEQGDSAMYLCASSLEGPTEAFFGQGTRLTVV.

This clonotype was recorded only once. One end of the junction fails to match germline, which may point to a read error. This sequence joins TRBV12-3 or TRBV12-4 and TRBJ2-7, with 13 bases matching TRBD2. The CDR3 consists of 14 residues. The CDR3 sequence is CVSRTSGGSYEQYF. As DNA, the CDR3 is TGTGTCAGCAGGACTAGCGGGGGCTCCTACGAGCAGTACTTC.

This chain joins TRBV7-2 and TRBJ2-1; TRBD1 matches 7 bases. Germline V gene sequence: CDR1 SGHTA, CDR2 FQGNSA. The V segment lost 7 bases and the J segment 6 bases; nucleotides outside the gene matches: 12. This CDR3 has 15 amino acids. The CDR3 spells CASTIGDSVSNEQFF. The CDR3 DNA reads TGTGCCAGCACCATAGGGGACAGCGTTTCCAATGAGCAGTTCTTC.

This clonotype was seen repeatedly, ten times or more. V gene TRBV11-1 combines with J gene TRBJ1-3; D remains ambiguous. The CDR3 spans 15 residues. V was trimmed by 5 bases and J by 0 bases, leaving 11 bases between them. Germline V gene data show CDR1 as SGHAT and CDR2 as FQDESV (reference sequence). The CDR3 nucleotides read TGTGCCAGCAGCGGGAGGGAGCGCTCTGGAAACACCATATATTTT. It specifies CASSGRERSGNTIYF.

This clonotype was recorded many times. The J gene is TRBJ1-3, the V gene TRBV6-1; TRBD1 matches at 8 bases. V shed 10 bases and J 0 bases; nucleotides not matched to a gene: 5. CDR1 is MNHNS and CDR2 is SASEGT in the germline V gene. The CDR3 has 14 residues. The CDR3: CATGTGFSGNTIYF. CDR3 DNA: TGTGCCACAGGGACAGGCTTCTCTGGAAACACCATATATTTT.

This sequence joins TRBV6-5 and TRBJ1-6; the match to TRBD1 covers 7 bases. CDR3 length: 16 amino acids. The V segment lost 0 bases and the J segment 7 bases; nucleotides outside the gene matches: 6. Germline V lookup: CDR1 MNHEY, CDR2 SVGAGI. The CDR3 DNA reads TGTGCCAGCAGTTACTCGGAGGGGGCGCGCAATTCACCCCTCCACTTT. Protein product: CASSYSEGARNSPLHF.

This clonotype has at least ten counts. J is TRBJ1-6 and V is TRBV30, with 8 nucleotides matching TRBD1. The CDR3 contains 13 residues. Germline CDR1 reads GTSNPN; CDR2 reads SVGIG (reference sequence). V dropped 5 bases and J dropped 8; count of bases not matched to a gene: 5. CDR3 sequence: CAWDRGVYSPLHF. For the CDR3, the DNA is TGTGCCTGGGACAGGGGAGTTTATTCACCCCTCCACTTT.

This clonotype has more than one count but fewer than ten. The CDR3 reads CASSQGLGQPQHF. CDR3 in DNA: TGTGCCAGCAGCCAGGGGCTCGGGCAGCCCCAGCATTTT. V is TRBV3-1 and J is TRBJ1-5; the D gene is possibly TRBD1 (5 bases). This CDR3 region has 13 residues. Germline V gene sequence: CDR1 LGHDT, CDR2 YNNKEL (reference sequence). Trimming removed 3 bases at V and 7 bases at J, with 10 bases between.

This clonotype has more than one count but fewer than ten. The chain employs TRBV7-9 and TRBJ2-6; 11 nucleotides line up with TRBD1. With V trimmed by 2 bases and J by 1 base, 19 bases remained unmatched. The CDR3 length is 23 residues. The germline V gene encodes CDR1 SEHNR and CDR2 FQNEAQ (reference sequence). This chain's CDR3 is CASSLLGPRTSGTGGSGANVLTF. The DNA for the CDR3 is TGTGCCAGCAGCTTACTCGGCCCCCGTACGTCCGGGACAGGGGGGTCTGGGGCCAACGTCCTGACTTTC.

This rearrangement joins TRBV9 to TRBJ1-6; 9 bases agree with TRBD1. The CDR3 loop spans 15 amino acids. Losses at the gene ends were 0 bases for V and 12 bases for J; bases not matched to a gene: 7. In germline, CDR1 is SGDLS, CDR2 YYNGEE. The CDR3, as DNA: TGTGCCAGCAGCGTAGACCCCACAGGGGGCAGACCCCTCCACTTT. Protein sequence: CASSVDPTGGRPLHF.

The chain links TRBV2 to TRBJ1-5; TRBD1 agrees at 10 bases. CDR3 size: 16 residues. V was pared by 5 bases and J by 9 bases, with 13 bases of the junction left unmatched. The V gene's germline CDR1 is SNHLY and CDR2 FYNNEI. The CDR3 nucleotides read TGTGCCAGCAGTAAGGGGGACAGGGGTCGCCGAGGGCCCCAGCATTTT. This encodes CASSKGDRGRRGPQHF.

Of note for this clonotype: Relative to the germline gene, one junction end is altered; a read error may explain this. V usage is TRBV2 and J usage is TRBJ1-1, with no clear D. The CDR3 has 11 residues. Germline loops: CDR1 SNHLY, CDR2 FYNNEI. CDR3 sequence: CASSQMDGASF. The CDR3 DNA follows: TGTGCCAGCAGCCAAATGGATGGAGCTTCCTTT.

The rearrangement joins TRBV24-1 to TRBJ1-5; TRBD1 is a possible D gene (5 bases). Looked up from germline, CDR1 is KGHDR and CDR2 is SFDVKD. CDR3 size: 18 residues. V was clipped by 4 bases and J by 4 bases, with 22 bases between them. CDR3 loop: CATSDPGKGGGWNQPQHF. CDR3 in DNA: TGTGCCACCAGTGACCCCGGGAAGGGCGGGGGGTGGAATCAGCCCCAGCATTTT.

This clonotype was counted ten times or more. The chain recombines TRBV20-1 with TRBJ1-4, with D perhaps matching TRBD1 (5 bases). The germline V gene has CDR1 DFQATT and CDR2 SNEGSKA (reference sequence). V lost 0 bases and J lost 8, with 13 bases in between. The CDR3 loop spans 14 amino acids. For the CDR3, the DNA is TGCAGTGCTAGAGATCGGGGGTTAAGGGAAAAACTGTTTTTT. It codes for CSARDRGLREKLFF.

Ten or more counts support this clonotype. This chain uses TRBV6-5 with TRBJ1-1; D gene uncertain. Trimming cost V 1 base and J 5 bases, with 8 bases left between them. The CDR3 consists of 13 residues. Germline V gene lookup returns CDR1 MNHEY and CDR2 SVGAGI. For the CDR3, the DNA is TGTGCCAGCAGTTACTACATTGGGACTGAAGCTTTCTTT. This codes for CASSYYIGTEAFF.

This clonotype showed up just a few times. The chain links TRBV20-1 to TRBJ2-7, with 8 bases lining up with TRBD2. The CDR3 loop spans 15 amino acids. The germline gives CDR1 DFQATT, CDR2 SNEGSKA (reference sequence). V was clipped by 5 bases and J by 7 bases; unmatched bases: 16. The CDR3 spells CSARDGGARLWEQYF. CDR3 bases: TGCAGTGCTCGGGACGGGGGGGCTAGGCTTTGGGAGCAGTACTTC.

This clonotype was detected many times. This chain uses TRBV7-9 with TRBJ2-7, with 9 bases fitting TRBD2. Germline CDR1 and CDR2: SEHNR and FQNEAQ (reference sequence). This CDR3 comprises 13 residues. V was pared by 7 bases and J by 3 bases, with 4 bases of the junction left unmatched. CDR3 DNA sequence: TGTGCCAGCAACCTAGCGGGGAGCTACGAGCAGTACTTC. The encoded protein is CASNLAGSYEQYF. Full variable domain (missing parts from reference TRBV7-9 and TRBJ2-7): DTGVSQNPRHKITKRGQNVTFRCDPISEHNRLYWYRQTLGQGPEFLTYFQNEAQLEKSRLLSDRFSAERPKGSFSTLEIQRTEQGDSAMYLCASNLAGSYEQYFGPGTRLTVT.

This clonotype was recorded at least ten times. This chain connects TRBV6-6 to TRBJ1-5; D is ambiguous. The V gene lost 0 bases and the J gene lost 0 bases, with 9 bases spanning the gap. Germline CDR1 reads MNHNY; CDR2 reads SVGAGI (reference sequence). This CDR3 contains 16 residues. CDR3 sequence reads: CASSYSVPVSNQPQHF. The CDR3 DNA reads TGTGCCAGCAGTTACTCGGTCCCAGTTAGCAATCAGCCCCAGCATTTT.

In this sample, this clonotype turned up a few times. The CDR3 DNA sequence: TGTGCCAGCAGCCTGATAGCGGGGGGGACCTACGAGCAGTACTTC. Protein product: CASSLIAGGTYEQYF. This rearrangement joins TRBV5-5 to TRBJ2-7, with 11 bases identical to TRBD2. Germline values: CDR1 SGHKS, CDR2 YYEKEE (reference sequence). The CDR3 contains 15 residues. With V trimmed by 4 bases and J by 2 bases, 5 bases remained unmatched.

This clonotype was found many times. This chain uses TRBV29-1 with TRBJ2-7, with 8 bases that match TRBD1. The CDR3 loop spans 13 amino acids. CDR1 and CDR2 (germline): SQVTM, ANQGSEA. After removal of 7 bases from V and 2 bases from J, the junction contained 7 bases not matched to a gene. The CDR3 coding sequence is TGCAGCGCTGCGACAGGGGCCGCCTACGAGCAGTACTTC. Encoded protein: CSAATGAAYEQYF.

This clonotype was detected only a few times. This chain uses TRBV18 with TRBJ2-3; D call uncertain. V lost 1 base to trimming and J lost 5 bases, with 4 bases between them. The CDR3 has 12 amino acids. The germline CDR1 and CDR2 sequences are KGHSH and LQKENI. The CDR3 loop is CASSPLKDTQYF. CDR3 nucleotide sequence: TGTGCCAGCTCACCACTTAAAGATACGCAGTATTTT.

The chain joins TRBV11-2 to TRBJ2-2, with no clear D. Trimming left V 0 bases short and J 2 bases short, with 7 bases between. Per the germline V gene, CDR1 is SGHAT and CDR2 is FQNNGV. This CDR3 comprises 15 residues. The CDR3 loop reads CASSLDRVNTGELFF. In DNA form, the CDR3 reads TGTGCCAGCAGCTTAGACCGGGTTAACACCGGGGAGCTGTTTTTT.

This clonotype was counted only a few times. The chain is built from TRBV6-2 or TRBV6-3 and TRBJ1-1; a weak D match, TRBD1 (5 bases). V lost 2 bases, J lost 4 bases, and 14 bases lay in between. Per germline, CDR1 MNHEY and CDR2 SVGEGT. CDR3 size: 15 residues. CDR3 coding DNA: TGTGCCAGCAGTTACGGTCAGGGCGTTGGCACTGAAGCTTTCTTT. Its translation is CASSYGQGVGTEAFF.

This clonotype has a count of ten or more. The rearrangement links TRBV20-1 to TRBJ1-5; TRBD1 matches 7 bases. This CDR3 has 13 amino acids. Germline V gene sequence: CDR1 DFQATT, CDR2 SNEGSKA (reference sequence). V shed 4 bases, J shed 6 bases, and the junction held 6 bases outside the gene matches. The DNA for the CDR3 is TGCAGTGCTAATCAGGGGGTCGGTCAGCCCCAGCATTTT. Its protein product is CSANQGVGQPQHF.

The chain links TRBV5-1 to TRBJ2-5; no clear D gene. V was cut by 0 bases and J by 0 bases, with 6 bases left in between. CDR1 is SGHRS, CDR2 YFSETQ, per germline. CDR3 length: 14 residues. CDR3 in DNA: TGCGCCAGCAGCTTGGACGCCAACCAAGAGACCCAGTACTTC. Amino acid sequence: CASSLDANQETQYF. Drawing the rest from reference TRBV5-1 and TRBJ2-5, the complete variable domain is KAGVTQTPRYLIKTRGQQVTLSCSPISGHRSVSWYQQTPGQGLQFLFEYFSETQRNKGNFPGRFSGRQFSNSRSEMNVSTLELGDSALYLCASSLDANQETQYFGPGTRLLVL.

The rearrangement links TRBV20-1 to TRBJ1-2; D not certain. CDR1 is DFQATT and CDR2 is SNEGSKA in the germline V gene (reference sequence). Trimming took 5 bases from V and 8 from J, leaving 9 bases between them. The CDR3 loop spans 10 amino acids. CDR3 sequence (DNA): TGCAGTGCTCCCGTGAGAGGCTACACCTTC. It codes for CSAPVRGYTF.

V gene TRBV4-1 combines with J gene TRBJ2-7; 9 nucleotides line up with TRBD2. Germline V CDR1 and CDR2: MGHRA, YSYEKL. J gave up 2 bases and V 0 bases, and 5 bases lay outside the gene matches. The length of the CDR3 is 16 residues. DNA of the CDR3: TGCGCCAGCAGCCAAGATCTCCTAGCGGGGACCTACGAGCAGTACTTC. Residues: CASSQDLLAGTYEQYF.

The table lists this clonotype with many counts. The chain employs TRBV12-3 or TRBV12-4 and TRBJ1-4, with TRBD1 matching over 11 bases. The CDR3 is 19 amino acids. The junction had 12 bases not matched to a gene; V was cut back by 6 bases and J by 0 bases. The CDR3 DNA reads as TGTGCCAGCAGCCCGGGACAGGGGGAAGGTGGAGCAACTAATGAAAAACTGTTTTTT. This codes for CASSPGQGEGGATNEKLFF.